This TCR beta chain was recovered during a study of shared clonotypes between healthy human individuals. Free of recent acute infections or vaccinations, the donors were healthy HIV-negative adults. Concerning this clone itself: The same CDR3 is also encoded by other DNA sequences in this sample.

This CDR3 spans 14 amino acids. Per germline, CDR1 SGHNT and CDR2 YYREEE (reference sequence). Trimming stripped 0 bases from V and 5 bases from J, with 9 bases between. Clones were sequenced by immunoSEQ multiplex PCR, and TCRdb holds only the in-frame ones, with some missing. The profile shows under 1,900,000 clones, about 98.5% of them singletons. The receptor was isolated from a man aged 25 to 45 in good health. Sequenced sample: naive CD4+ T cells sorted from blood. The subset here: CD45RA+ positively selected. V gene TRBV5-4 combines with J gene TRBJ2-1; D is unclear. This chain's CDR3 is CASSLAGRDNEQFF. Written as DNA, the CDR3 is TGTGCCAGCAGCTTGGCGGGTCGGGACAATGAGCAGTTCTTC.